This entry is about one T cell receptor beta chain. Its cognate antigen is unknown. PCR used 60 Vbeta primers and 13 Jbeta primers. TCRdb keeps only in-frame clones here, not all; method: immunoSEQ multiplex PCR. The sample shows 200,000 or so clones, roughly 80% of them seen only once. The data were obtained in a study of cytomegalovirus exposure and HLA in healthy donors. Study-level points and caveats: The authors later linked a missense DCLRE1C variant to TCR beta V- and J-gene trimming.

CDR1 is SGHRS, CDR2 YFSETQ, per germline. The CDR3 is 14 residues long. V lost 4 bases and J lost 7; bases outside the gene matches: 9. Input material: PBMCs. The chain carries TRBV5-1 and TRBJ1-2, with 8 bases that match TRBD1. The clonotype comes from a woman under 40 in good health and CMV-seropositive. DNA of the CDR3: TGCGCCAGCAGCATGGACAGGGTGACATGTGGCTACACCTTC. It encodes CASSMDRVTCGYTF.